This TCR beta chain was recovered during a study of control samples from healthy donors and cancer patients. This clone was found once. This CDR3 region has 16 residues. The germline V and J ends were trimmed by 4 bases and 0 bases, with 15 bases remaining between them. CDR1 LGHNA and CDR2 YNFKEQ come from the germline V gene. Libraries were prepared by immunoSEQ multiplex PCR; TCRdb keeps only in-frame clonotypes and omits some of them. The sample lists about 98,000 clones; 75% to 85% were seen once. This chain uses TRBV4-2 with TRBJ1-2; perhaps TRBD1 as D (5 bases). This clonotype was sampled from a woman aged 25 to 39 in good health. Sequenced sample: blood. The DNA of the CDR3 is TGTGCCAGCAGCCCAGACGGGACCGCCTCTAACTATGGCTACACCTTC. Translated, it gives CASSPDGTASNYGYTF.